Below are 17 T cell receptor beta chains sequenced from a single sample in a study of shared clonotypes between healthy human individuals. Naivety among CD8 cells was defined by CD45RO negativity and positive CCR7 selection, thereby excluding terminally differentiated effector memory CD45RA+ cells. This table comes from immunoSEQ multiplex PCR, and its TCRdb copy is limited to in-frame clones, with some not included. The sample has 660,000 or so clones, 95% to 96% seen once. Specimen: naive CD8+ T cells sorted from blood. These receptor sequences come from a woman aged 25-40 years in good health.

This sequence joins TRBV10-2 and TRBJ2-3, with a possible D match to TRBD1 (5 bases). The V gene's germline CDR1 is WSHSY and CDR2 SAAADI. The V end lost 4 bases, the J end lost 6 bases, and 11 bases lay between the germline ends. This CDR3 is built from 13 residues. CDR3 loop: CASSGRVRDTQYF. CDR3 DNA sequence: TGCGCCAGCAGTGGCAGGGTGAGGGATACGCAGTATTTT.

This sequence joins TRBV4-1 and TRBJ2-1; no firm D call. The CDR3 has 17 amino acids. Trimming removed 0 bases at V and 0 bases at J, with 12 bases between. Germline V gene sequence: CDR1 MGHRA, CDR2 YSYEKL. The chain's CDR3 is CASSQEGPPSSYNEQFF. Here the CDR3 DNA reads TGCGCCAGCAGCCAAGAGGGTCCCCCGAGCTCCTACAATGAGCAGTTCTTC.

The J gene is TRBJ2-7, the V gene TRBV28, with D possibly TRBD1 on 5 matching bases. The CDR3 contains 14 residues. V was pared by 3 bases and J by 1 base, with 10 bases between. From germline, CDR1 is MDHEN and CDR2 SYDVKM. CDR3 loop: CASSFPGPSYEQYF. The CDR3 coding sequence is TGTGCCAGCAGTTTTCCAGGGCCTTCCTACGAGCAGTACTTC.

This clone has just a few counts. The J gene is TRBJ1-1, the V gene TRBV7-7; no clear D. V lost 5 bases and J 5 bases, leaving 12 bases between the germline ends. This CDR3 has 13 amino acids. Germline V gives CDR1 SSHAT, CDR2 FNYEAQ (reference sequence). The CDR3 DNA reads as TGTGCCAGCAGCCCGGATGTGGGAACTGAAGCTTTCTTT. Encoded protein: CASSPDVGTEAFF.

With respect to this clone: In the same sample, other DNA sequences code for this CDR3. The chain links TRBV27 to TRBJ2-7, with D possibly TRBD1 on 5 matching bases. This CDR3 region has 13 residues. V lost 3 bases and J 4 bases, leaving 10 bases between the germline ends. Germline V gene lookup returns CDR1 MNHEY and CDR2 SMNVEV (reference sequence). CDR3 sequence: CASSLSGLYEQYF. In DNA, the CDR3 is TGTGCCAGCAGTTTGTCAGGGCTTTACGAGCAGTACTTC.

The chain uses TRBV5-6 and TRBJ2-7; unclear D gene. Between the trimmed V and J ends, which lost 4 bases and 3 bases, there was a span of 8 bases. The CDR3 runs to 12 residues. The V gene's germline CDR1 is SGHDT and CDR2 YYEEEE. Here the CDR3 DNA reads TGTGCCAGCAGCGTATTCAACTACGAGCAGTACTTC. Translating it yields CASSVFNYEQYF.

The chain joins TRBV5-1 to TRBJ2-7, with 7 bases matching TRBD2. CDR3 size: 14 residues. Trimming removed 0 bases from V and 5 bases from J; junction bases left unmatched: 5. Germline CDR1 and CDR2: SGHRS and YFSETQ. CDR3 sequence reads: CASSLDLGRNEQYF. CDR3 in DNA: TGCGCCAGCAGCTTGGACCTCGGGAGGAACGAGCAGTACTTC.

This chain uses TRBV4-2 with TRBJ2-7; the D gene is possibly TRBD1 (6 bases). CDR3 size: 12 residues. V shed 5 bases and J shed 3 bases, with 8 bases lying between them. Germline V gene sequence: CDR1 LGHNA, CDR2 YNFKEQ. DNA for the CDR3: TGTGCCAGCAGCTTCAGGGGCTACGAGCAGTACTTC. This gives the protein CASSFRGYEQYF.

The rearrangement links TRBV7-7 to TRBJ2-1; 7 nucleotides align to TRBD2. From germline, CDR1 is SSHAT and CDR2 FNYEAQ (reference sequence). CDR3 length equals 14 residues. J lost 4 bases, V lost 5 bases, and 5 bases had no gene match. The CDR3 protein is CASSPRLAYNEQFF. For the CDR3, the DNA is TGTGCCAGCAGCCCAAGACTAGCTTACAATGAGCAGTTCTTC.

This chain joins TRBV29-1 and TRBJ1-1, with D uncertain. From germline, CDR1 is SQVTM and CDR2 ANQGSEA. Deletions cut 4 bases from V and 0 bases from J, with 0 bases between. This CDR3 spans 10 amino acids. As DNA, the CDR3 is TGCAGCGTTGTGAACACTGAAGCTTTCTTT. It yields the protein CSVVNTEAFF.

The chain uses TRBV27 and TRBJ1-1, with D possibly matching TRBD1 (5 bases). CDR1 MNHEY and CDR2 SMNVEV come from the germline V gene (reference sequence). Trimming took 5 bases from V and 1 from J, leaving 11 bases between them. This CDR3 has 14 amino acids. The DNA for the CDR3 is TGTGCCAGCAGTCTCAACGACAGGAACACTGAAGCTTTCTTT. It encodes CASSLNDRNTEAFF.

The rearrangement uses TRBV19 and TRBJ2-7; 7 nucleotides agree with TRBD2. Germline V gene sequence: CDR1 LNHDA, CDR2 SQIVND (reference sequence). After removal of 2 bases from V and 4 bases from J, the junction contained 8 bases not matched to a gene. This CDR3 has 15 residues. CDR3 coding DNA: TGTGCCAGTAGTATAAGCGGGGACCAGCTTTACGAGCAGTACTTC. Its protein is CASSISGDQLYEQYF.

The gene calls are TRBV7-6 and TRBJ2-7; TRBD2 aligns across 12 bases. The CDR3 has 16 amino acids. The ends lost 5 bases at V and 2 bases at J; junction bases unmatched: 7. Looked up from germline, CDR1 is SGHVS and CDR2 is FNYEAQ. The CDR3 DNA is TGTGCCAGCAGCCTGACTAGCGGGAGTTCCCCCTACGAGCAGTACTTC. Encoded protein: CASSLTSGSSPYEQYF. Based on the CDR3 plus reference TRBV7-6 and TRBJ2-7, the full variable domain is GAGVSQSPRYKVTKRGQDVALRCDPISGHVSLYWYRQALGQGPEFLTYFNYEAQQDKSGLPNDRFSAERPEGSISTLTIQRTEQRDSAMYRCASSLTSGSSPYEQYFGPGTRLTVT.

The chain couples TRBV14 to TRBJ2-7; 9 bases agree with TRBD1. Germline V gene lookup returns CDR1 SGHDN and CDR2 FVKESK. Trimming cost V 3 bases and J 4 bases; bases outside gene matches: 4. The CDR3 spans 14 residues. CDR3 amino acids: CASSHLDRGYEQYF. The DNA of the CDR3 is TGTGCCAGCAGCCACCTGGACAGGGGATACGAGCAGTACTTC.

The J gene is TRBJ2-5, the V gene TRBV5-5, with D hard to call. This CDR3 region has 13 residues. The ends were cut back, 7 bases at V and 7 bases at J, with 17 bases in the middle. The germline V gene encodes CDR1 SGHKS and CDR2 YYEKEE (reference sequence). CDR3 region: CASLTGGDVTQYF. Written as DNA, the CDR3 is TGTGCCAGCCTTACTGGTGGTGATGTGACCCAGTACTTC.

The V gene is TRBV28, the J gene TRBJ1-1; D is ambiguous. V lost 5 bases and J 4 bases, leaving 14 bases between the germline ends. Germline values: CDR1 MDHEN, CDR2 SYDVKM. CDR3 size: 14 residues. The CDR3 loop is CASSPGQLSTEAFF. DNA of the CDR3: TGTGCCAGCAGTCCCGGGCAGCTTAGCACTGAAGCTTTCTTT.

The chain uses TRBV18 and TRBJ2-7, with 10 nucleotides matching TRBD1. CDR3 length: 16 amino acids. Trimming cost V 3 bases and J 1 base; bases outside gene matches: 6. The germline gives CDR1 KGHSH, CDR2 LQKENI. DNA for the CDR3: TGTGCCAGCTCACCTGAAGGGGGACAGGGGTCCTACGAGCAGTACTTC. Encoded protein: CASSPEGGQGSYEQYF.